Presented here are 12 T cell receptor beta chains from one specimen sequenced in a study of blood T cell repertoires in COVID-19. This table comes from immunoSEQ multiplex PCR, and its TCRdb copy is limited to in-frame clones, with some not included. The sample includes approximately 210,000 clones, about 76% of them seen just once. Sequencing used PBMCs or T cells enriched from blood (not recorded which). The receptors were gathered from a woman aged 45-65 years with acute COVID-19.

The CDR3 loop is CASTRGASTDTQYF. DNA of the CDR3: TGTGCCAGCACCAGGGGGGCCTCCACAGATACGCAGTATTTT. The chain joins TRBV2 to TRBJ2-3; D is perhaps TRBD1 (7 bases). This CDR3 has 14 residues. Trimming cost V 7 bases and J 2 bases, with 13 bases left between them. Germline loops: CDR1 SNHLY, CDR2 FYNNEI.

This sequence joins TRBV5-1 and TRBJ2-1; TRBD2 matches at 8 bases. The V gene end was trimmed by 5 bases and the J gene end by 3 bases; junction bases not matched to a gene: 22. CDR3 length: 20 amino acids. Germline CDR1 is SGHRS and CDR2 is YFSETQ. The chain's CDR3 is CASSLYGQNELAVSYNEQFF. The CDR3 DNA sequence: TGCGCCAGCAGTTTATACGGACAGAATGAACTAGCGGTGAGCTACAATGAGCAGTTCTTC.

The V gene is TRBV3-1 (or the pseudogene TRBV3-2), the J gene TRBJ1-5; TRBD1 matches at 8 bases. CDR1 and CDR2 (germline): LGHDT, YNNKEL (reference sequence). CDR3 length: 14 residues. The V segment lost 3 bases and the J segment 11 bases; nucleotides outside the gene matches: 9. CDR3 DNA: TGTGCCAGCAGCCAGGATACAACAGGGGGGACCCAGCATTTT. Translation: CASSQDTTGGTQHF.

The chain links TRBV30 to TRBJ1-2; TRBD1 is a possible D gene (5 bases). The V end lost 0 bases, the J end lost 7 bases, and 12 bases lay between the germline ends. The CDR3 is 13 residues long. Germline lookup yields CDR1 GTSNPN and CDR2 SVGIG (reference sequence). The CDR3 is CAWSVNNQGGYTF. The CDR3 DNA follows: TGTGCCTGGAGTGTCAACAATCAGGGTGGCTACACCTTC.

This clone was observed a single time. The chain is built from TRBV3-1 (or the pseudogene TRBV3-2) and TRBJ1-5; 8 bases map to TRBD1. Germline-derived CDR1 and CDR2 are LGHDT and YNNKEL (reference sequence). The CDR3 has 16 residues. J lost 6 bases, V lost 1 base, and 8 bases had no gene match. DNA of the CDR3: TGTGCCAGCAGCCAAGGGGTCGGACAGGGCACTCAGCCCCAGCATTTT. It specifies CASSQGVGQGTQPQHF.

The J gene is TRBJ2-7, the V gene TRBV28; 8 nucleotides agree with TRBD1. Germline CDR1 is MDHEN and CDR2 is SYDVKM. V was pared by 7 bases and J by 5 bases, with 10 bases of the junction left unmatched. This CDR3 is built from 14 residues. The DNA for the CDR3 is TGTGCCAGCACCAACCCGACAGGGGTCAACGAGCAGTACTTC. This codes for CASTNPTGVNEQYF.

The chain employs TRBV7-9 and TRBJ1-2, with D possibly matching TRBD1 (5 bases). CDR3 length equals 11 residues. CDR1 SEHNR and CDR2 FQNEAQ come from the germline V gene (reference sequence). Trimming cost V 5 bases and J 7 bases, with 8 bases left between them. CDR3 loop: CASSPGFGYTF. CDR3 nucleotide sequence: TGTGCCAGCAGCCCAGGGTTTGGCTACACCTTC.

The chain employs TRBV7-9 and TRBJ2-2, with D hard to call. This CDR3 is 14 amino acids long. Deletions cut 5 bases from V and 3 bases from J, with 10 bases between. CDR1 is SEHNR, CDR2 FQNEAQ, per germline (reference sequence). The CDR3 coding sequence is TGTGCCAGCAGCCCAAAGACTCACACCGGGGAGCTGTTTTTT. Translating it yields CASSPKTHTGELFF.

The chain carries TRBV5-1 and TRBJ1-1; D uncertain. Trimming shortened V by 0 bases and J by 4 bases, and 13 bases separated the two germline ends. There are 15 residues in the CDR3. The germline CDR1 and CDR2 sequences are SGHRS and YFSETQ. For the CDR3, the DNA is TGCGCCAGCAGCTTGGTTTACGGGGTAATCACTGAAGCTTTCTTT. Encoded protein: CASSLVYGVITEAFF.

This rearrangement joins TRBV18 to TRBJ1-2; a weak D match, TRBD1 (5 bases). The CDR3 extends over 16 amino acids. Germline CDR1 reads KGHSH; CDR2 reads LQKENI. V was cut by 3 bases and J by 8 bases, with 22 bases left in between. CDR3 amino acids: CASSPIPGLPPGGYTF. CDR3 in DNA: TGTGCCAGCTCACCTATACCGGGACTTCCCCCGGGGGGCTACACCTTC.

The chain links TRBV4-3 to TRBJ2-1, with 10 bases identical to TRBD2. V lost 0 bases to trimming and J lost 5 bases; unmatched junction nucleotides: 13. The CDR3 has 19 amino acids. Germline V lookup: CDR1 LGHNA, CDR2 YSLEER. The CDR3 DNA is TGCGCCAGCAGCCAAGATTTATCACTAGCGGGATTCAGCGACAATGAGCAGTTCTTC. Translation: CASSQDLSLAGFSDNEQFF.

V usage is TRBV20-1 and J usage is TRBJ2-7; TRBD1 might be the D (6 bases). Germline V gene lookup returns CDR1 DFQATT and CDR2 SNEGSKA (reference sequence). The CDR3 length is 13 residues. The V and J ends lost 3 bases and 7 bases respectively, with 16 bases between them. CDR3 nucleotides: TGCAGTGCTAGTGCCAGGGGTGGTAAGGAGCAGTACTTC. Translated: CSASARGGKEQYF.